This TCR beta chain was profiled in a study of shared clonotypes between healthy human individuals. Some clones are missing from TCRdb's copy, which holds only in-frame ones; the method was immunoSEQ multiplex PCR. The sample has 2 million to 2.5 million clones; roughly 95% are singletons. Remarks on this clone: At the DNA level, this CDR3 is encoded by other sequences in the same sample as well.

V was cut by 3 bases and J by 1 base, with 7 bases left in between. The CDR3 spans 13 residues. Germline CDR1 and CDR2: MNHNS and SASEGT. The sequencing sample was made of naive CD4+ T cells sorted from blood. Subset described: CD45RA+ positively selected. The chain carries TRBV6-1 and TRBJ2-7; possible D gene TRBD1, 5 bases. This TCR was recovered from a man in his late teens or twenties in good health. CDR3 in amino acids: CASSDQGSYEQYF. In DNA, the CDR3 is TGTGCCAGCAGTGATCAGGGATCCTACGAGCAGTACTTC.